The clone carrying this TCR beta chain was recorded a few times. The data originate from a study of blood T cells in healthy people across ages. Primers used in a second PCR of about 7 to 12 cycles were a sample-barcoded 5' primer and a J-beta primer mix. MiXCR was run by TCRdb on the 5' RACE reads, yielding one entry per CDR3 protein. There are some 1.7 million distinct CDR3 sequences in the sample; under 30% occur only once, and less than 9.5% lies in the top ten. Unmatched junction bases numbered 13, after V lost 4 bases and J lost 9 bases. CDR1 and CDR2 (germline): SGHRS, YFSETQ. The CDR3 has 15 residues. Every donor contributed roughly 10 milliliters of peripheral blood by blood draw.

The TCR originated in a woman aged 25 to 45 in good health. Material: blood. The chain combines TRBV5-1 with TRBJ2-4; 7 bases fit TRBD1. CDR3 sequence: CASSQPDRVGGIQYF. CDR3 bases: TGCGCCAGCAGCCAACCTGACAGGGTAGGAGGCATTCAGTACTTC. The variable domain in full, completed from reference TRBV5-1 and TRBJ2-4, reads KAGVTQTPRYLIKTRGQQVTLSCSPISGHRSVSWYQQTPGQGLQFLFEYFSETQRNKGNFPGRFSGRQFSNSRSEMNVSTLELGDSALYLCASSQPDRVGGIQYFGAGTRLSVL.